This entry features one TCR beta chain sequence. Its antigen is as yet unknown. The germline CDR1 and CDR2 sequences are MGHRA and YSYEKL. Deletions cut 0 bases from V and 8 bases from J, with 7 bases between. The CDR3 is 12 amino acids. The data were obtained in a study of shared clonotypes between healthy human individuals. General observations from the study: What rarefaction showed was incomplete sorted-subset sequencing despite large depth. Sampling covered blood only; tissue repertoires likely differ.

CD4+ cells underwent separation, giving CD45RA+ naive and CD45RA-negative memory subsets. TCRdb's table, derived via immunoSEQ multiplex PCR, lists solely in-frame clones and lacks some. Of over a million clones listed, about 75% are singletons. What was sequenced was memory CD4+ T cells sorted from blood. The subset: CD45RA-negative fraction. The TCR was taken from a man aged 18 to 30 in good health. V usage is TRBV4-1 and J usage is TRBJ1-1; D is unclear. The CDR3 region is CASSQDLAEAFF. CDR3 sequence (DNA): TGCGCCAGCAGCCAAGATCTAGCGGAAGCTTTCTTT.